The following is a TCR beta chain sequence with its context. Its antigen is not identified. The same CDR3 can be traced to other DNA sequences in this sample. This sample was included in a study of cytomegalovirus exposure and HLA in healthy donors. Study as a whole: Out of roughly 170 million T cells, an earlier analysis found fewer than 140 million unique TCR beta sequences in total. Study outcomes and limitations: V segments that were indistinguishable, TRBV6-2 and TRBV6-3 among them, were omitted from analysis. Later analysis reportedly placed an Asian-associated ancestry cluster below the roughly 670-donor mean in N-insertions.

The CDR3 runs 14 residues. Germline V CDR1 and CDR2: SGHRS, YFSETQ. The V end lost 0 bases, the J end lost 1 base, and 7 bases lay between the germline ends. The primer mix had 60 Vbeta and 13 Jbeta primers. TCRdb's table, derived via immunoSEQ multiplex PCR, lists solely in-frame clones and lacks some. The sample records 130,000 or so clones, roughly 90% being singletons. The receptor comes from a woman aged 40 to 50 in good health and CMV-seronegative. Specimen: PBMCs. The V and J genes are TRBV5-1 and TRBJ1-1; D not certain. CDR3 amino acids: CASSLGQSNTEAFF. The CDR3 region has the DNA TGCGCCAGCAGCTTGGGGCAGTCGAACACTGAAGCTTTCTTT.